What follows are 32 T cell receptor beta chains derived from one specimen sequenced in a study of T cell changes during pregnancy in multiple sclerosis. Here immunoSEQ multiplex PCR was the method, and the copy in TCRdb shows in-frame clones only, minus some. This table has roughly 42,000 clones, more than 85% appearing once. Here the sequenced sample was CD8+ T cells from peripheral blood mononuclear cells, taken in the third trimester of pregnancy. The receptors originated from a female donor with multiple sclerosis, enrolled in a pregnancy study.

The chain recombines TRBV11-2 with TRBJ1-5; TRBD1 is a possible D gene (6 bases). The CDR3 loop spans 17 amino acids. Per the germline V gene, CDR1 is SGHAT and CDR2 is FQNNGV. Trimming removed 6 bases at V and 2 bases at J, with 20 bases between. CDR3 sequence reads: CASSWGPIGGGNQPQHF. For the CDR3, the DNA is TGTGCCAGCAGTTGGGGGCCGATCGGTGGAGGCAATCAGCCCCAGCATTTT. Filled out from reference TRBV11-2 and TRBJ1-5, the complete variable domain reads EAGVAQSPRYKIIEKRQSVAFWCNPISGHATLYWYQQILGQGPKLLIQFQNNGVVDDSQLPKDRFSAERLKGVDSTLKIQPAKLEDSAVYLCASSWGPIGGGNQPQHFGDGTRLSIL.

This sequence joins TRBV10-3 and TRBJ2-1; unclear D gene. The CDR3 loop spans 11 amino acids. Germline CDR1 reads ENHRY; CDR2 reads SYGVKD. V gave up 2 bases and J gave up 9 bases, with 5 bases separating them. CDR3 in DNA: TGTGCCATCAGTGAGGAGTTTGAGCAGTTCTTC. Translation gives CAISEEFEQFF.

J is TRBJ2-1 and V is TRBV27, with 14 bases aligning to TRBD2. The CDR3 consists of 15 residues. With V trimmed by 6 bases and J by 5 bases, 3 bases remained unmatched. The V gene's germline CDR1 is MNHEY and CDR2 SMNVEV (reference sequence). The CDR3 spells CASRVGLAGDNEQFF. The CDR3 DNA reads as TGTGCCAGCAGGGTGGGACTAGCGGGGGACAATGAGCAGTTCTTC.

The V gene is TRBV5-1, the J gene TRBJ1-1; 7 nucleotides align to TRBD1. Germline V gene lookup returns CDR1 SGHRS and CDR2 YFSETQ. The V and J ends lost 4 bases and 3 bases, in that order; junction bases with no gene match: 3. This CDR3 contains 13 residues. CDR3 DNA: TGCGCCAGCAGCGGGGACAGATACACTGAAGCTTTCTTT. Protein: CASSGDRYTEAFF.

The CDR3 DNA reads as TGTGCCAGCCCAAGGGACAGGCTCCAAGAGACCCAGTACTTC. This gives the protein CASPRDRLQETQYF. The gene calls are TRBV18 and TRBJ2-5; 8 bases line up with TRBD1. From germline, CDR1 is KGHSH and CDR2 LQKENI. This CDR3 contains 14 residues. The ends lost 8 bases at V and 1 base at J; junction bases unmatched: 6.

The rearrangement joins TRBV5-1 to TRBJ1-1, with D possibly matching TRBD1 (6 bases). CDR3 size: 17 residues. Germline lookup yields CDR1 SGHRS and CDR2 YFSETQ. Trimming removed 4 bases from V and 4 bases from J, with 23 bases in between. This CDR3 reads CASSDHRDTAGGTEAFF. The CDR3, as DNA: TGCGCCAGCAGCGATCACCGGGACACCGCGGGAGGCACTGAAGCTTTCTTT.

The genes are TRBV15 and TRBJ1-3; D is undetermined. Per the germline V gene, CDR1 is LNHNV and CDR2 is YYDKDF (reference sequence). The CDR3 loop spans 14 amino acids. V dropped 4 bases and J dropped 0 bases, with 7 bases sitting between them. CDR3 protein: CATSTRSSGNTIYF. DNA for the CDR3: TGTGCCACCAGCACTCGCAGCTCTGGAAACACCATATATTTT.

DNA of the CDR3: TGCGCCAGCAGCCATTCTAGCGGGGGGGATACCAATGAATACAATGAGCAGTTCTTC. Protein: CASSHSSGGDTNEYNEQFF. J is TRBJ2-1 and V is TRBV4-1; TRBD2 matches 12 bases. The germline CDR1 and CDR2 sequences are MGHRA and YSYEKL. The V gene end was trimmed by 3 bases and the J gene end by 4 bases; junction bases not matched to a gene: 13. CDR3 size: 19 residues.

In nucleotides, the CDR3 is TGTGCCAGCAGCTGGACAGGGGGCAATACCGGGGAGCTGTTTTTT. This sequence encodes CASSWTGGNTGELFF. The chain uses TRBV7-6 and TRBJ2-2; 11 bases fit TRBD1. The CDR3 totals 15 residues. Germline CDR1 is SGHVS and CDR2 is FNYEAQ. Trimming at V came to 4 bases and at J to 5 bases, leaving 3 bases not matched to a gene.

This clone has only one observation. V gene TRBV9 combines with J gene TRBJ2-7; possible D gene TRBD2, 5 bases. The CDR3 contains 14 residues. The germline CDR1 and CDR2 sequences are SGDLS and YYNGEE. V dropped 3 bases and J dropped 3 bases, with 13 bases sitting between them. As DNA, the CDR3 is TGTGCCAGCAGCGCCACCGGGGTCTTCTACGAGCAGTACTTC. Translating gives CASSATGVFYEQYF.

This clone was detected once. This chain links TRBV9 with TRBJ2-7; 7 nucleotides align to TRBD2. The CDR3 runs to 15 residues. Trimming at V came to 2 bases and at J to 4 bases, leaving 9 bases not matched to a gene. Germline assignment: CDR1 SGDLS and CDR2 YYNGEE. The CDR3 protein is CASSVGEGVGYEQYF. DNA for the CDR3: TGTGCCAGCAGCGTTGGGGAGGGTGTAGGGTACGAGCAGTACTTC. Drawing the rest from reference TRBV9 and TRBJ2-7, the complete variable domain is DSGVTQTPKHLITATGQRVTLRCSPRSGDLSVYWYQQSLDQGLQFLIQYYNGEERAKGNILERFSAQQFPDLHSELNLSSLELGDSALYFCASSVGEGVGYEQYFGPGTRLTVT.

This rearrangement joins TRBV9 to TRBJ2-5; 7 nucleotides agree with TRBD1. Germline-derived CDR1 and CDR2 are SGDLS and YYNGEE. The CDR3 loop spans 15 amino acids. The V and J ends lost 2 bases and 1 base, in that order; junction bases with no gene match: 5. CDR3 bases: TGTGCCAGCAGCGTGCAGGGGGTAACCCAAGAGACCCAGTACTTC. Amino acids: CASSVQGVTQETQYF.

V gene TRBV28 combines with J gene TRBJ2-3; no definite D call. Between the trimmed V and J ends, which lost 4 bases and 6 bases, there was a span of 11 bases. Germline V gives CDR1 MDHEN, CDR2 SYDVKM. This CDR3 is 13 amino acids long. The DNA for the CDR3 is TGTGCCAGCAGTTCGACAACATGGGATACGCAGTATTTT. It yields the protein CASSSTTWDTQYF.

This chain links TRBV7-9 with TRBJ2-1, with D tentatively TRBD2 (5 bases). CDR1 and CDR2 from the germline V gene are SEHNR and FQNEAQ (reference sequence). V was pared by 6 bases and J by 7 bases, with 25 bases between. This CDR3 region has 17 residues. CDR3 region: CASRPDERGGRWNEQFF. CDR3 coding DNA: TGTGCCAGCAGGCCCGACGAACGGGGTGGACGTTGGAATGAGCAGTTCTTC.

The chain carries TRBV4-1 and TRBJ1-1, with D maybe TRBD1 (5 bases). CDR1 is MGHRA and CDR2 is YSYEKL in the germline V gene. Between the trimmed V and J ends, which lost 5 bases and 4 bases, there was a span of 11 bases. CDR3 size: 13 residues. The CDR3 loop is CASSSRDFTEAFF. CDR3 in DNA: TGCGCCAGCAGCTCCCGGGACTTCACTGAAGCTTTCTTT.

The gene calls are TRBV11-1 and TRBJ2-1, with 9 bases fitting TRBD1. This CDR3 spans 18 amino acids. Germline CDR1 reads SGHAT; CDR2 reads FQDESV (reference sequence). Trimming removed 1 base from V and 4 bases from J; junction bases left unmatched: 11. The CDR3 DNA reads as TGTGCCAGCAGCTTAGGACAGGGGGGGACTCAGGATTACAATGAGCAGTTCTTC. Amino acids: CASSLGQGGTQDYNEQFF.

The chain carries TRBV19 and TRBJ2-7; D gene unclear. The CDR3 loop spans 14 amino acids. Germline V gene data show CDR1 as LNHDA and CDR2 as SQIVND (reference sequence). V was cut by 3 bases and J by 3 bases, with 12 bases left in between. The CDR3 DNA reads as TGTGCCAGTAGTATCAGGCCTAACAACTACGAGCAGTACTTC. Protein product: CASSIRPNNYEQYF.

The chain is built from TRBV5-4 and TRBJ1-1, with D uncertain. V shed 4 bases and J shed 1 base, with 8 bases lying between them. Germline CDR1 SGHNT, CDR2 YYREEE (reference sequence). The CDR3 has 13 amino acids. The CDR3 DNA reads as TGTGCCAGCAGCCCGACACCGAACACTGAAGCTTTCTTT. Residues: CASSPTPNTEAFF.

This clone was detected once. The genes are TRBV4-1 and TRBJ2-5, with 11 nucleotides matching TRBD2. The CDR3 covers 16 residues. Per germline, CDR1 MGHRA and CDR2 YSYEKL. V trimming: 3 bases; J trimming: 4 bases; junction bases outside the gene matches: 7. The chain's CDR3 is CASSQVSGGAGETQYF. DNA of the CDR3: TGCGCCAGCAGCCAGGTTAGCGGGGGGGCCGGAGAGACCCAGTACTTC.

This sequence joins TRBV27 and TRBJ1-1; possible D gene TRBD1, 6 bases. The CDR3 is 14 residues long. Germline loops: CDR1 MNHEY, CDR2 SMNVEV (reference sequence). V was trimmed by 6 bases and J by 3 bases, leaving 14 bases between them. CDR3 nucleotide sequence: TGTGCCAGCAGAGCAGGGGCGGCGTACACTGAAGCTTTCTTT. Residues: CASRAGAAYTEAFF.

V usage is TRBV4-3 and J usage is TRBJ2-1; 7 positions agree with TRBD1. Germline loops: CDR1 LGHNA, CDR2 YSLEER. The CDR3 runs to 15 residues. After removal of 4 bases from V and 5 bases from J, the junction contained 8 bases not matched to a gene. The CDR3 is CASSLSQGTDNEQFF. CDR3 coding DNA: TGCGCCAGCAGCCTTTCCCAAGGGACAGACAATGAGCAGTTCTTC.

The V and J genes are TRBV27 and TRBJ1-6; no definite D call. The CDR3 covers 14 residues. Germline CDR1 and CDR2: MNHEY and SMNVEV (reference sequence). V lost 5 bases and J 7 bases, leaving 12 bases between the germline ends. CDR3 sequence reads: CASSPELSNSPLHF. Written as DNA, the CDR3 is TGTGCCAGCAGTCCCGAACTTTCGAATTCACCCCTCCACTTT.

V is TRBV4-1 and J is TRBJ2-7; D may be TRBD2 (6 bases). Germline CDR1 is MGHRA and CDR2 is YSYEKL. The CDR3 loop spans 13 amino acids. V lost 0 bases, J lost 4 bases, and 7 bases lay in between. This chain's CDR3 is CASSQESGYEQYF. The CDR3 region has the DNA TGCGCCAGCAGCCAAGAAAGCGGGTACGAGCAGTACTTC.

This sequence joins TRBV27 and TRBJ2-7; D gene uncertain. V was clipped by 3 bases and J by 1 base, with 7 bases between them. The CDR3 runs to 13 residues. CDR1 and CDR2 (germline): MNHEY, SMNVEV (reference sequence). This CDR3 reads CASSLFRSYEQYF. For the CDR3, the DNA is TGTGCCAGCAGTTTGTTTAGATCCTACGAGCAGTACTTC.

The chain carries TRBV7-9 and TRBJ2-3, with 10 bases fitting TRBD2. The CDR3 has 16 residues. Germline trimming cut 5 bases from V and 4 bases from J; bases unmatched to any gene: 9. Germline V lookup: CDR1 SEHNR, CDR2 FQNEAQ (reference sequence). The CDR3, as DNA: TGTGCCAGCAGCCCCCCGAGGCTAGCGGGAGCAGATACGCAGTATTTT. Translating gives CASSPPRLAGADTQYF.

This clone was observed a few times. The chain links TRBV11-1 to TRBJ1-6, with no clear D. From germline, CDR1 is SGHAT and CDR2 FQDESV (reference sequence). The CDR3 runs 15 residues. V lost 2 bases to trimming and J lost 0 bases, with 5 bases between them. The CDR3 DNA follows: TGTGCCAGCAGCTTACAGCGCTCCTATAATTCACCCCTCCACTTT. Residues: CASSLQRSYNSPLHF.

V usage is TRBV6-5 and J usage is TRBJ2-5, with 8 bases that match TRBD2. The germline V gene encodes CDR1 MNHEY and CDR2 SVGAGI. The trim removed 5 bases at V and 4 bases at J, leaving 6 bases unmatched. The CDR3 sequence is 14 residues long. The CDR3 nucleotides are TGTGCCAGCAGTGACAGGACTAGCCCAGAGACCCAGTACTTC. It is translated as CASSDRTSPETQYF.

The chain uses TRBV5-1 and TRBJ1-4, with D maybe TRBD1 (6 bases). This CDR3 spans 14 amino acids. CDR1 and CDR2 (germline): SGHRS, YFSETQ. V gave up 0 bases and J gave up 4 bases, with 7 bases separating them. The CDR3 nucleotides are TGCGCCAGCAGCTTGGCACAGGGTAATGAAAAACTGTTTTTT. Translated, it gives CASSLAQGNEKLFF.

The V gene is TRBV6-1, the J gene TRBJ2-3, with TRBD2 as a possible D gene (7 bases). The germline V gene has CDR1 MNHNS and CDR2 SASEGT. Deletions cut 1 base from V and 6 bases from J, with 14 bases between. The CDR3 is 15 residues long. The CDR3 sequence is CASSEEAGAPDTQYF. CDR3 DNA sequence: TGTGCCAGCAGTGAAGAGGCGGGGGCCCCCGATACGCAGTATTTT.

The chain has TRBV28 and TRBJ1-6, with TRBD1 matching over 7 bases. The CDR3 length is 14 residues. The V gene end was trimmed by 5 bases and the J gene end by 4 bases; junction bases not matched to a gene: 2. Germline CDR1 and CDR2: MDHEN and SYDVKM. In DNA, the CDR3 is TGTGCCAGCAGTCCGGGACAGTATAATTCACCCCTCCACTTT. Protein sequence: CASSPGQYNSPLHF.

This rearrangement joins TRBV2 to TRBJ2-1; D may be TRBD1 (6 bases). From germline, CDR1 is SNHLY and CDR2 FYNNEI. CDR3 length: 13 residues. Trimming cost V 8 bases and J 0 bases, with 8 bases left between them. As DNA, the CDR3 is TGTGCCAGCGGCAGGGGCTCCTACAATGAGCAGTTCTTC. Amino acids: CASGRGSYNEQFF.

The rearrangement links TRBV5-6 to TRBJ2-3, with D unresolved. Germline values: CDR1 SGHDT, CDR2 YYEEEE. CDR3 size: 12 residues. V was trimmed by 0 bases and J by 4 bases, leaving 3 bases between them. CDR3 sequence (DNA): TGTGCCAGCAGCTTGGGAGCAGATACGCAGTATTTT. Translated: CASSLGADTQYF. Filled out from reference TRBV5-6 and TRBJ2-3, the complete variable domain reads DAGVTQSPTHLIKTRGQQVTLRCSPKSGHDTVSWYQQALGQGPQFIFQYYEEEERQRGNFPDRFSGHQFPNYSSELNVNALLLGDSALYLCASSLGADTQYFGPGTRLTVL.